This T cell receptor (beta chain) was documented in a study of shared clonotypes between healthy human individuals. Study as a whole: Each donor had three CD4 naive, three CD4 memory, two CD8 naive and one CD8 memory plate. Broader study findings: The diversity represented, both genetic and in exposure history, was limited by few donors.

A word on this clone: What it binds is not known. Other nucleotide sequences from this sample produce the same CDR3.

The naive CD8 subset, CD45RO-negative cells positively selected for CCR7, excluded terminally differentiated effector memory CD45RA+ cells. All donors were healthy HIV-negative adults lacking recent acute infections or vaccinations. V gave up 3 bases and J gave up 2 bases, with 10 bases separating them. CDR3 size: 15 residues. The germline V gene encodes CDR1 SNHLY and CDR2 FYNNEI. How the authors handled the data: ImmunoSEQ supplied junction-only sequences lacking quality scores, so filtering was different. Assay: immunoSEQ multiplex PCR; the TCRdb copy retains only in-frame clones and omits some. V, J and clone size derive from that table, while D and trimming were established from the DNA sequence. This sample has roughly 2,000,000 clones; about 93% occur once, and the top ten carry 1.5% to 2%.

This TCR derives from a man younger than 30 in good health. Some clones in this sample may be carry-over from other donors' samples. Specimen: naive CD8+ T cells from PBMCs. The chain couples TRBV2 to TRBJ2-2; D is uncertain. DNA of the CDR3: TGTGCCAGCAGTGAGGGCAGCAGAAACACCGGGGAGCTGTTTTTT. This codes for CASSEGSRNTGELFF.